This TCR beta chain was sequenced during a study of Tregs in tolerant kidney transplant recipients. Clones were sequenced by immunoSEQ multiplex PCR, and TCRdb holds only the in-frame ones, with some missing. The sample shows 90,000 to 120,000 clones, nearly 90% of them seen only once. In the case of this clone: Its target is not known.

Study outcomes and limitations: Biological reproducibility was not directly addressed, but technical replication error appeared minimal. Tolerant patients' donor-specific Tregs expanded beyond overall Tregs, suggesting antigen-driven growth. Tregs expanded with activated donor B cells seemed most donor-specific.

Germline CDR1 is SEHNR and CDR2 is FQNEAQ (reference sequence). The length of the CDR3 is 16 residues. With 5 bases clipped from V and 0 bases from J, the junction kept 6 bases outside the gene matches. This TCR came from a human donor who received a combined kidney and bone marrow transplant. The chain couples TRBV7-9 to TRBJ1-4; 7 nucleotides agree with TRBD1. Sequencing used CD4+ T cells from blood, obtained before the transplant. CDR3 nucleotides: TGTGCCAGCAGCCTAGGACAGGCCCCAACTAATGAAAAACTGTTTTTT. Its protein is CASSLGQAPTNEKLFF.